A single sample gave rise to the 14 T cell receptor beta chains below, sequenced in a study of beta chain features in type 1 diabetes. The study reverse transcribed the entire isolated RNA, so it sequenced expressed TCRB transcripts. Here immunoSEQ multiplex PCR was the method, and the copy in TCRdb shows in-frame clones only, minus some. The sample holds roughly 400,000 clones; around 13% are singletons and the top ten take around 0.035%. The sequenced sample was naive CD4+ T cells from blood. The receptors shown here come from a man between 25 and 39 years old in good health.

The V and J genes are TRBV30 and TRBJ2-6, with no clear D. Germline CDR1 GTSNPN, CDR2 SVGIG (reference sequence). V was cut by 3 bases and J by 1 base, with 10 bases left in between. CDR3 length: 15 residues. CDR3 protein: CAWRAGASGANVLTF. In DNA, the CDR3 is TGTGCCTGGAGGGCAGGAGCGTCTGGGGCCAACGTCCTGACTTTC.

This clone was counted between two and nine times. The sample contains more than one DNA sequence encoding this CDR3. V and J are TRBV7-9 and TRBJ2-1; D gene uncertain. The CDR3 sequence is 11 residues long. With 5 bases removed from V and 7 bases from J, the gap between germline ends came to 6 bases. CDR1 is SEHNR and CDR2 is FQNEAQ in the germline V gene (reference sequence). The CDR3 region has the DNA TGTGCCAGCAGCCCCCAAAATGAGCAGTTCTTC. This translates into CASSPQNEQFF.

The CDR3 spells CASSRRLAGVFQEQFF. The CDR3 DNA reads TGTGCCAGCAGCCGGCGCCTAGCGGGAGTTTTCCAGGAGCAGTTCTTC. The chain employs TRBV4-2 and TRBJ2-1, with TRBD2 matching 10 bases. Germline CDR1 reads LGHNA; CDR2 reads YNFKEQ. The CDR3 consists of 16 residues. V shed 4 bases, J shed 10 bases, and the junction held 13 bases outside the gene matches.

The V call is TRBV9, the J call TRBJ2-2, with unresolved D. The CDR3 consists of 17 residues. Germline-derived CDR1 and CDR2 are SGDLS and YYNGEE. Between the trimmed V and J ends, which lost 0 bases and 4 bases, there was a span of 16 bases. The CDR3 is CASSVDGSSLVTGELFF. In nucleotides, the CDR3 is TGTGCCAGCAGCGTAGATGGCAGTTCCCTCGTCACCGGGGAGCTGTTTTTT.

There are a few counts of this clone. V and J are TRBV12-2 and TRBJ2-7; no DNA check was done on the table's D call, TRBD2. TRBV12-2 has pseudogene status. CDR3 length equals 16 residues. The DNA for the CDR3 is TGTGCAAGTCGCTTAGGGGTGCTAGCGGGAGGCTCCGAGCAGTACGTC. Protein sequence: CASRLGVLAGGSEQYV.

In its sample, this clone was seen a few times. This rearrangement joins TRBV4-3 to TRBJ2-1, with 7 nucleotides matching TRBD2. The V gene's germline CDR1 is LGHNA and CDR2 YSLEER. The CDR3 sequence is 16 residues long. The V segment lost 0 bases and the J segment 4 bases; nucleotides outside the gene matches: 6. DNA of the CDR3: TGCGCCAGCAGCCAAGAGGCAGCGGGGTTTTACAATGAGCAGTTCTTC. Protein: CASSQEAAGFYNEQFF.

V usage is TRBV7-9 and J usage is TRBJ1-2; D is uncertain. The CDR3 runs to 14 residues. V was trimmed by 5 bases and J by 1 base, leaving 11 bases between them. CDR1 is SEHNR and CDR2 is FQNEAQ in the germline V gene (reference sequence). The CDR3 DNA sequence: TGTGCCAGCAGCAACCGGGCCGTTAACTATGGCTACACCTTC. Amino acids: CASSNRAVNYGYTF.

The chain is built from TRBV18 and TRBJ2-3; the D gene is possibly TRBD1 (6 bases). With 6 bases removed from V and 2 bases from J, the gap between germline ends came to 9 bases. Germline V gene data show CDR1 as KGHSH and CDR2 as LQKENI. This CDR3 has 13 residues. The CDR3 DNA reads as TGTGCCAGCTCCGACAGGAACACAGATACGCAGTATTTT. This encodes CASSDRNTDTQYF. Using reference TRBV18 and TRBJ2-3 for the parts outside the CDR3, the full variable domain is NAGVMQNPRHLVRRRGQEARLRCSPMKGHSHVYWYRQLPEEGLKFMVYLQKENIIDESGMPKERFSAEFPKEGPSILRIQQVVRGDSAAYFCASSDRNTDTQYFGPGTRLTVL.

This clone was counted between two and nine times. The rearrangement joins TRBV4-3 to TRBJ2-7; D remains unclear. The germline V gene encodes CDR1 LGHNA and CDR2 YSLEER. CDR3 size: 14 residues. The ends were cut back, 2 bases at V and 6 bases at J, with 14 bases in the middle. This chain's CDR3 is CASSQPREGTEQYF. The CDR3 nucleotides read TGCGCCAGCAGCCAACCTAGGGAAGGTACCGAGCAGTACTTC.

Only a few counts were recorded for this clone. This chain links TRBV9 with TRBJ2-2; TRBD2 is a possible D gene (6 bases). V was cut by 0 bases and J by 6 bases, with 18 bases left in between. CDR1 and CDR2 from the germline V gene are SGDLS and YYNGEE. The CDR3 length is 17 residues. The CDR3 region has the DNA TGTGCCAGCAGCGTAGGTCCGGGACTCCCGAGCCCCGGGGAGCTGTTTTTT. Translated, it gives CASSVGPGLPSPGELFF.

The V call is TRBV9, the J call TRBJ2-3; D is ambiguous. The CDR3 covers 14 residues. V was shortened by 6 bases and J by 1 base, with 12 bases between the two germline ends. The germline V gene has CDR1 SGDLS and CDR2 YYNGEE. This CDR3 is CASNTNGGTDTQYF. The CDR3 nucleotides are TGTGCCAGCAACACTAACGGCGGCACAGATACGCAGTATTTT.

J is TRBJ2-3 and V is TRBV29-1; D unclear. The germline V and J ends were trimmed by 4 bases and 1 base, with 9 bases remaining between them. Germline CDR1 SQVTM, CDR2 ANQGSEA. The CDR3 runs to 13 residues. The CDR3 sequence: CSVAHSGTDTQYF. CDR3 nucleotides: TGCAGCGTTGCACATTCAGGCACAGATACGCAGTATTTT.

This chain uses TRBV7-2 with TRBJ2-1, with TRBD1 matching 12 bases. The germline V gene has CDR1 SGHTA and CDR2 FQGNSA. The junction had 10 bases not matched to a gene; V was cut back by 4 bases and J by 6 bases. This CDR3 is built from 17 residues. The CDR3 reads CASSSRMGQGAFNEQFF. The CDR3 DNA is TGTGCCAGCAGCTCTAGAATGGGACAGGGGGCTTTCAATGAGCAGTTCTTC.

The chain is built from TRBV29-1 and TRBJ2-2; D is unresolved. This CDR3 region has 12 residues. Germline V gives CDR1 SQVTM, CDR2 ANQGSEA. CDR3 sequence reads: CSFRWRTGELFF. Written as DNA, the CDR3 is TGCAGTTTTCGGTGGCGGACCGGGGAGCTGTTTTTT.